These 20 T cell receptor beta chains came from one sample sequenced in a study of early T cells in non-severe SARS-CoV-2 infection. Using its own MiXCR run on the 5' RACE reads, TCRdb lists one record per CDR3 protein. The sample shows about 26,000 distinct CDR3 sequences, 3.5% to 4.5% of them seen only once. Sequencing used whole blood. These receptors originate from an adult who was a healthcare worker with PCR-confirmed SARS-CoV-2 infection or an uninfected control (not recorded which).

In its sample, this clonotype was seen many times. J is TRBJ2-7 and V is TRBV10-3; D is possibly TRBD1 (6 bases). Germline CDR1 ENHRY, CDR2 SYGVKD. Trimming took off 6 bases at V and 3 bases at J, with 15 bases between the two ends. The CDR3 spans 14 residues. Written as DNA, the CDR3 is TGTGCCATCAGGGACACCAGGGGTGGCTACGAGCAGTACTTC. Encoded protein: CAIRDTRGGYEQYF.

This clonotype was observed at least ten times. The V and J genes are TRBV5-1 and TRBJ2-3; 16 nucleotides align to TRBD2. This CDR3 is built from 18 residues. The ends lost 3 bases at V and 6 bases at J; junction bases unmatched: 10. The germline V gene has CDR1 SGHRS and CDR2 YFSETQ. CDR3 protein: CASSSTGTSGGAGDTQYF. CDR3 bases: TGCGCCAGCAGCTCTACTGGGACTAGCGGGGGGGCAGGTGATACGCAGTATTTT.

This clonotype was counted many times. This chain joins TRBV19 and TRBJ2-3, with 9 bases identical to TRBD2. CDR1 LNHDA and CDR2 SQIVND come from the germline V gene (reference sequence). V dropped 6 bases and J dropped 1; count of bases not matched to a gene: 2. The CDR3 contains 14 residues. CDR3 DNA: TGTGCCAGTAGGGCTAGCGGGGGCACAGATACGCAGTATTTT. It codes for CASRASGGTDTQYF.

This clonotype was observed many times. The chain employs TRBV7-8 and TRBJ2-1; D not certain. The CDR3 consists of 13 residues. Between the trimmed V and J ends, which lost 3 bases and 3 bases, there was a span of 6 bases. Germline lookup yields CDR1 SGHVS and CDR2 FQNEAQ. The CDR3 reads CASSFGDYNEQFF. The CDR3 DNA reads TGTGCCAGCAGCTTTGGGGACTACAATGAGCAGTTCTTC.

This clonotype was recorded at least ten times. The J gene is TRBJ2-7, the V gene TRBV11-2; 9 bases align to TRBD1. CDR3 size: 16 residues. Germline values: CDR1 SGHAT, CDR2 FQNNGV. V trimming: 4 bases; J trimming: 1 base; junction bases outside the gene matches: 8. The CDR3 is CASSSLTGTGSYEQYF. Written as DNA, the CDR3 is TGTGCCAGCAGCTCCCTAACCGGGACAGGGTCCTACGAGCAGTACTTC.

Comments on this clonotype: Just one base apart from a much larger clone, this may be a read error. The chain couples TRBV16 to TRBJ1-1; TRBD1 matches 7 bases. In germline, CDR1 is KGHSY, CDR2 FQNENV. The CDR3 has 14 amino acids. CDR3 DNA: TGTACCAGCAGTCGCAGGGGGGCCTCACGAGAAGCTTTCTTT. Its protein product is CTSSRRGASREAFF.

The CDR3 loop reads CASSLGLAGVAAFNEQFF. CDR3 in DNA: TGTGCCAGCAGTTTAGGGCTAGCGGGAGTCGCTGCCTTCAATGAGCAGTTCTTC. The chain couples TRBV12-3 or TRBV12-4 to TRBJ2-1; TRBD2 matches 10 bases. CDR3 length equals 18 residues. V was clipped by 1 base and J by 6 bases; unmatched bases: 12.

This clonotype is judged medium-sized. V gene TRBV20-1 combines with J gene TRBJ1-2; D gene uncertain. The V end was cut by 0 bases, the J end by 8 bases, with 7 bases between. The CDR3 covers 11 residues. CDR1 and CDR2 (germline): DFQATT, SNEGSKA (reference sequence). The CDR3 region is CSARDQSGYTF. Written as DNA, the CDR3 is TGCAGTGCTAGAGATCAGTCCGGCTACACCTTC.

This clonotype was counted many times. The chain employs TRBV9 and TRBJ2-5; D is uncertain. The ends were cut back, 4 bases at V and 1 base at J, with 11 bases in the middle. The germline gives CDR1 SGDLS, CDR2 YYNGEE. CDR3 length equals 14 residues. The DNA for the CDR3 is TGTGCCAGCAGCCTCAAGAGTACCCAAGAGACCCAGTACTTC. Translating gives CASSLKSTQETQYF.

This clonotype has more than one count but fewer than ten. The rearrangement uses TRBV7-8 and TRBJ2-7; D is possibly TRBD1 or TRBD2 (5 bases each). The CDR3 is 15 amino acids. The V end lost 2 bases, the J end lost 6 bases, and 17 bases lay between the germline ends. Per the germline V gene, CDR1 is SGHVS and CDR2 is FQNEAQ. CDR3 nucleotides: TGTGCCAGCAGCTTATTAACCGGGACCGCGGGCGAGCAGTACTTC. Protein product: CASSLLTGTAGEQYF.

A word on this clonotype: A much larger clone differs from this one at a single base, so this may be a read error. The chain is built from TRBV27 and TRBJ2-7; the D gene could be TRBD1 or TRBD2 (5 bases each). CDR1 and CDR2 from the germline V gene are MNHEY and SMNVEV (reference sequence). Between the trimmed V and J ends, which lost 9 bases and 9 bases, there was a span of 24 bases. The CDR3 has 14 residues. The DNA of the CDR3 is TGTGCCAGTCGCCGGGACGCCCGTTTCCACGGGCAGTACTTC. It specifies CASRRDARFHGQYF.

The chain joins TRBV7-6 to TRBJ2-1, with 7 nucleotides matching TRBD1. CDR1 is SGHVS and CDR2 is FNYEAQ in the germline V gene. This CDR3 is 15 amino acids long. V gave up 3 bases and J gave up 4 bases; unmatched junction bases: 6. Written as DNA, the CDR3 is TGTGCCAGCAGCTTGACCGGGACAGCGTACAATGAGCAGTTCTTC. Its protein product is CASSLTGTAYNEQFF.

There are a few counts of this clonotype. The J gene is TRBJ2-7, the V gene TRBV7-8; TRBD1 or TRBD2 may be the D gene (5 bases each). Germline CDR1 reads SGHVS; CDR2 reads FQNEAQ. This CDR3 is 15 amino acids long. The V end lost 7 bases, the J end lost 4 bases, and 20 bases lay between the germline ends. The CDR3 loop is CASTHGEGTAYEQYF. The CDR3, as DNA: TGTGCCAGCACCCACGGTGAGGGGACGGCGTACGAGCAGTACTTC.

This clonotype has at least ten counts. V and J are TRBV11-1 and TRBJ2-1, with no clear D. The germline V gene has CDR1 SGHAT and CDR2 FQDESV (reference sequence). The V gene lost 6 bases and the J gene lost 6 bases, with 6 bases spanning the gap. CDR3 size: 11 residues. As DNA, the CDR3 is TGTGCCAGCAGGAAATTCAATGAGCAGTTCTTC. Its translation: CASRKFNEQFF.

This clonotype was seen more than once but under ten times. V is TRBV20-1 and J is TRBJ2-1, with 9 bases that match TRBD2. CDR1 is DFQATT, CDR2 SNEGSKA, per germline (reference sequence). Germline trimming cut 5 bases from V and 2 bases from J; bases unmatched to any gene: 13. The length of the CDR3 is 17 residues. The CDR3 spells CSAVNRQAGGPYNEQFF. CDR3 nucleotides: TGCAGTGCTGTTAACCGACAAGCGGGAGGACCCTACAATGAGCAGTTCTTC.

Only a few counts were recorded for this clonotype. Given the absence of the conserved phenylalanine or tryptophan at the CDR3 end, a read error is likely. This chain connects TRBV6-5 to TRBJ2-5, with no clear D. This CDR3 is 17 amino acids long. Trimming removed 0 bases at V and 5 bases at J, with 19 bases between. Germline loops: CDR1 MNHEY, CDR2 SVGAGI. The DNA for the CDR3 is TGTGCCAGCAGTTACTCGCCGAGTACAAGGCCTGGGGAGACCCAGTACTCC. Its translation is CASSYSPSTRPGETQYS.

This clonotype was seen a handful of times. The J gene is TRBJ2-7, the V gene TRBV11-2, with D perhaps TRBD2 (5 bases). The CDR3 contains 13 residues. V dropped 4 bases and J dropped 3 bases, with 10 bases sitting between them. The germline gives CDR1 SGHAT, CDR2 FQNNGV. CDR3 sequence reads: CASSSRRIYEQYF. DNA for the CDR3: TGTGCCAGCAGCTCCAGGAGGATCTACGAGCAGTACTTC.

This clonotype was seen ten or more times. The junction differs from germline at one of its ends, possibly a read error. V is TRBV4-1 and J is TRBJ1-6; 9 nucleotides align to TRBD1. This CDR3 region has 15 residues. Germline CDR1 reads MGHRA; CDR2 reads YSYEKL. The CDR3 sequence: CASSPLGQGYSPLHF. CDR3 in DNA: TGCGCCAGCAGCCCCCTGGGACAGGGTTATTCGCCCCTCCACTTT.

The chain carries TRBV6-2 or TRBV6-3 and TRBJ2-4; D is possibly TRBD1 (5 bases). Germline CDR1 and CDR2: MNHEY and SVGEGT. The V end was cut by 5 bases, the J end by 9 bases, with 11 bases between. This CDR3 is 12 amino acids long. The CDR3 here is CASSQGVGIQYF. As DNA, the CDR3 is TGTGCCAGCAGTCAAGGGGTTGGCATTCAGTACTTC.

This clonotype showed up many times. Here the CDR3 reads CASSQTTGDSEQFF. As DNA, the CDR3 is TGTGCCAGCAGCCAAACCACAGGGGATAGTGAGCAGTTCTTC. V usage is TRBV9 and J usage is TRBJ2-1, with TRBD1 matching over 7 bases. From germline, CDR1 is SGDLS and CDR2 YYNGEE. The V and J ends lost 4 bases and 9 bases, in that order; junction bases with no gene match: 10. The CDR3 has 14 residues.